What follows are 10 T cell receptor beta chains derived from one specimen sequenced in a study of blood T cell repertoires in COVID-19. Profiled with immunoSEQ multiplex PCR; TCRdb holds only in-frame clones, not every one. The sample includes 150,000 to 200,000 clones, roughly 87% of them seen just once. The sample was peripheral blood. These receptor sequences come from a human donor in a cohort sampled during active COVID-19.

The genes are TRBV12-3 or TRBV12-4 and TRBJ1-4; D gene uncertain. Trimming removed 3 bases at V and 7 bases at J, with 9 bases between. The CDR3 runs to 13 residues. This chain's CDR3 is CASSFGLLEKLFF. CDR3 bases: TGTGCCAGCAGTTTCGGACTGCTTGAAAAACTGTTTTTT.

The genes are TRBV7-2 and TRBJ1-1; D may be TRBD1 (6 bases). This CDR3 spans 14 amino acids. CDR1 is SGHTA, CDR2 FQGNSA, per germline. Between the trimmed V and J ends, which lost 1 base and 5 bases, there was a span of 11 bases. The CDR3, as DNA: TGTGCCAGCAGCTTAGGCAGGGGACGGACTGAAGCTTTCTTT. It specifies CASSLGRGRTEAFF.

V is TRBV6-6 and J is TRBJ2-7; no clear D gene. Deletions cut 3 bases from V and 0 bases from J, with 6 bases between. Germline V gene lookup returns CDR1 MNHNY and CDR2 SVGAGI (reference sequence). The CDR3 is 13 amino acids. The CDR3 region is CASSYESSYEQYF. Here the CDR3 DNA reads TGTGCCAGCAGTTATGAGAGCTCCTACGAGCAGTACTTC.

The V and J genes are TRBV28 and TRBJ1-3; the D gene is possibly TRBD1 (5 bases). The germline V gene encodes CDR1 MDHEN and CDR2 SYDVKM. The CDR3 covers 15 residues. V shed 5 bases and J shed 0 bases, with 11 bases lying between them. CDR3 nucleotide sequence: TGTGCCAGCAGTCCCCCAGGGTACTCTGGAAACACCATATATTTT. This encodes CASSPPGYSGNTIYF.

The gene calls are TRBV9 and TRBJ1-6; D not resolved. V dropped 3 bases and J dropped 4 bases, with 11 bases sitting between them. Per germline, CDR1 SGDLS and CDR2 YYNGEE. The CDR3 spans 15 residues. The CDR3 region has the DNA TGTGCCAGCAGCGCGGGAGGAGGATATAATTCACCCCTCCACTTT. This translates into CASSAGGGYNSPLHF. The variable domain in full, completed from reference TRBV9 and TRBJ1-6, reads DSGVTQTPKHLITATGQRVTLRCSPRSGDLSVYWYQQSLDQGLQFLIQYYNGEERAKGNILERFSAQQFPDLHSELNLSSLELGDSALYFCASSAGGGYNSPLHFGNGTRLTVT.

This chain uses TRBV28 with TRBJ2-7, with 13 bases identical to TRBD2. The trim removed 8 bases at V and 6 bases at J, leaving 7 bases unmatched. The V gene's germline CDR1 is MDHEN and CDR2 SYDVKM. There are 14 residues in the CDR3. The CDR3 is CASLPGLAGVEQYF. Here the CDR3 DNA reads TGTGCCAGCCTACCCGGACTAGCGGGAGTCGAGCAGTACTTC.

The chain joins TRBV27 to TRBJ2-7; D not resolved. The V end was cut by 4 bases, the J end by 6 bases, with 13 bases between. Germline assignment: CDR1 MNHEY and CDR2 SMNVEV (reference sequence). This CDR3 has 13 residues. The CDR3 bases are TGTGCCAGCAGTTCCCACAGAATGGGCGAGCAGTACTTC. It codes for CASSSHRMGEQYF.

This clone has just a few counts. This chain connects TRBV5-1 to TRBJ2-2; D gene ambiguous. The CDR3 totals 16 residues. Looked up from germline, CDR1 is SGHRS and CDR2 is YFSETQ. The V end was cut by 0 bases, the J end by 4 bases, with 13 bases between. CDR3 region: CASSLAIQATTGELFF. Here the CDR3 DNA reads TGCGCCAGCAGCTTGGCCATCCAGGCCACCACCGGGGAGCTGTTTTTT.

In this sample, this clone turned up a few times. V gene TRBV7-2 combines with J gene TRBJ2-7, with a weak D call TRBD1 (7 bases). V was shortened by 3 bases and J by 3 bases, with 12 bases between the two germline ends. The CDR3 has 14 amino acids. Per germline, CDR1 SGHTA and CDR2 FQGNSA. The CDR3 coding sequence is TGTGCCAGCAGCTTCCAGGGGGGAGACTACGAGCAGTACTTC. Translation gives CASSFQGGDYEQYF.

The chain recombines TRBV4-1 with TRBJ2-3; D is uncertain. CDR1 is MGHRA and CDR2 is YSYEKL in the germline V gene. CDR3 size: 14 residues. Trimming left V 1 base short and J 4 bases short, with 9 bases between. The CDR3 coding sequence is TGCGCCAGCAGCCAAGCCGACTTCGCAGATACGCAGTATTTT. It is translated as CASSQADFADTQYF.